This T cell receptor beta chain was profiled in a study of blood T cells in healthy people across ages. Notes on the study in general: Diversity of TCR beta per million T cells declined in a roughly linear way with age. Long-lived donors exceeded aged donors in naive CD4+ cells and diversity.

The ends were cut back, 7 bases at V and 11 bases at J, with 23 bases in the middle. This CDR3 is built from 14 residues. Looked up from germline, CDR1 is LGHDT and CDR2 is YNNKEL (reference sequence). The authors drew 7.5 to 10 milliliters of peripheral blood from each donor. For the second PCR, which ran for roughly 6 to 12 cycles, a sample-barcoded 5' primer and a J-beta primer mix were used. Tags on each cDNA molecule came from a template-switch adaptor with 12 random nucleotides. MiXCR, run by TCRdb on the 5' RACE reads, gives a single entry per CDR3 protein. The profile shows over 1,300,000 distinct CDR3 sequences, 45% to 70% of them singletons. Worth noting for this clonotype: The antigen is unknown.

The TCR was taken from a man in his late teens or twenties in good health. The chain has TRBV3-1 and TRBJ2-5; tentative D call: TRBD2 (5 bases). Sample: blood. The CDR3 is CASTQTDSPYGQYF. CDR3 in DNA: TGTGCCAGCACCCAGACGGACTCCCCGTACGGGCAGTACTTC.